What follows are 4 T cell receptor beta chains derived from one specimen sequenced in a study of cytomegalovirus exposure and HLA in healthy donors. A multiplex PCR was run with 60 Vbeta primers and 13 Jbeta primers. Clones were read by immunoSEQ multiplex PCR, and TCRdb kept only the in-frame ones, dropping some. Counted here are fewer than 250,000 clones, 60% to 80% occurring once; the ten biggest clones make up around 2%. The sample comprised PBMCs. These receptors originate from a man younger than 35 in good health and CMV-seronegative.

This clone was recorded once. The chain employs TRBV27 and TRBJ2-2, with 7 bases that match TRBD1. This CDR3 is built from 14 residues. Germline lookup yields CDR1 MNHEY and CDR2 SMNVEV (reference sequence). With V trimmed by 6 bases and J by 6 bases, 7 bases remained unmatched. The CDR3 sequence: CASSLTGDPGELFF. In DNA form, the CDR3 reads TGTGCCAGCAGCCTTACAGGGGACCCCGGGGAGCTGTTTTTT.

This chain uses TRBV14 with TRBJ2-7, with a tentative D call TRBD1 (5 bases). Germline V gives CDR1 SGHDN, CDR2 FVKESK. Deletions cut 0 bases from V and 4 bases from J, with 16 bases between. This CDR3 region has 16 residues. The chain's CDR3 is CASSQEKAGPSYEQYF. In DNA form, the CDR3 reads TGTGCCAGCAGCCAAGAAAAGGCAGGGCCCTCTTACGAGCAGTACTTC.

J is TRBJ1-2 and V is TRBV4-1; D unclear. This CDR3 spans 15 amino acids. Germline-derived CDR1 and CDR2 are MGHRA and YSYEKL. V lost 0 bases and J 3 bases, leaving 11 bases between the germline ends. CDR3 region: CASSQDEGTDYGYTF. In nucleotides, the CDR3 is TGCGCCAGCAGCCAAGACGAGGGAACGGACTATGGCTACACCTTC.

V and J are TRBV28 and TRBJ2-1; 7 bases line up with TRBD2. CDR3 size: 15 residues. V gave up 4 bases and J gave up 7 bases; unmatched junction bases: 10. Germline values: CDR1 MDHEN, CDR2 SYDVKM. CDR3 amino acids: CASSSPGLPSNEQFF. Here the CDR3 DNA reads TGTGCCAGCAGTTCACCGGGACTACCCTCAAATGAGCAGTTCTTC.